The 15 T cell receptor beta chains presented below share a single source sample, sequenced in a study of blood T cell repertoires in COVID-19. Profiled with immunoSEQ multiplex PCR; TCRdb holds only in-frame clones, not every one. In the table there are a few hundred thousand clones, roughly 85% of which are singletons. Material for sequencing was PBMCs or T cells enriched from blood (not recorded which). All receptors come from a woman aged 40 to 50 who had recovered from COVID-19.

The DNA for the CDR3 is TGTGCCAGCAGTTGGGCTACGAGCAACGAGCAGTACTTC. This encodes CASSWATSNEQYF. The genes are TRBV2 and TRBJ2-7; D uncertain. This CDR3 has 13 residues. CDR1 SNHLY and CDR2 FYNNEI come from the germline V gene. Deletions cut 5 bases from V and 5 bases from J, with 13 bases between.

This chain uses TRBV5-5 with TRBJ2-6; D not resolved. Per the germline V gene, CDR1 is SGHKS and CDR2 is YYEKEE (reference sequence). CDR3 length: 15 amino acids. V was trimmed by 0 bases and J by 0 bases, leaving 4 bases between them. DNA for the CDR3: TGTGCCAGCAGCTTGGCCTACTCTGGGGCCAACGTCCTGACTTTC. This translates into CASSLAYSGANVLTF.

The chain carries TRBV7-2 and TRBJ2-7; TRBD1 is a possible D gene (5 bases). V lost 1 base, J lost 3 bases, and 13 bases lay in between. Germline lookup yields CDR1 SGHTA and CDR2 FQGNSA. This CDR3 spans 15 amino acids. The CDR3 nucleotides are TGTGCCAGCAGCTTAGAGTCAGCGCAGGGCTACGAGCAGTACTTC. This gives the protein CASSLESAQGYEQYF.

The chain is built from TRBV11-2 and TRBJ2-7; weak D call: TRBD1 (6 bases). This CDR3 contains 13 residues. Germline assignment: CDR1 SGHAT and CDR2 FQNNGV. V was shortened by 0 bases and J by 6 bases, with 9 bases between the two germline ends. DNA of the CDR3: TGTGCCAGCAGCTTAGATCCAGGGGTCGAGCAGTACTTC. Residues: CASSLDPGVEQYF.

The gene calls are TRBV27 and TRBJ1-2; 11 bases line up with TRBD1. Germline loops: CDR1 MNHEY, CDR2 SMNVEV (reference sequence). V lost 7 bases to trimming and J lost 8 bases; unmatched junction nucleotides: 3. The CDR3 length is 12 residues. The CDR3 loop reads CASKGQGDGYTF. In DNA, the CDR3 is TGTGCCAGCAAGGGACAGGGGGACGGCTACACCTTC.

This chain connects TRBV20-1 to TRBJ1-5; 7 nucleotides align to TRBD1. Germline V gene sequence: CDR1 DFQATT, CDR2 SNEGSKA (reference sequence). The CDR3 has 16 residues. The V segment lost 3 bases and the J segment 2 bases; nucleotides outside the gene matches: 10. CDR3 sequence reads: CSASRQGTARNQPQHF. CDR3 coding DNA: TGCAGTGCTAGTAGACAGGGAACGGCTCGCAATCAGCCCCAGCATTTT.

V gene TRBV5-1 combines with J gene TRBJ2-3, with D perhaps TRBD1 (6 bases). Trimming shortened V by 4 bases and J by 0 bases, and 18 bases separated the two germline ends. The germline V gene encodes CDR1 SGHRS and CDR2 YFSETQ. The CDR3 length is 17 residues. CDR3 bases: TGCGCCAGCAGCATGATCCCCAGGGGCTATAGCACAGATACGCAGTATTTT. It translates to CASSMIPRGYSTDTQYF.

This chain links TRBV7-8 with TRBJ1-4; possible D gene TRBD1, 6 bases. The germline CDR1 and CDR2 sequences are SGHVS and FQNEAQ. V lost 0 bases and J lost 7, with 15 bases in between. This CDR3 is 16 amino acids long. The DNA for the CDR3 is TGTGCCAGCAGCTTAGCGATAAGGGGAGGGGGTGAAAAACTGTTTTTT. It specifies CASSLAIRGGGEKLFF.

The V call is TRBV5-4, the J call TRBJ1-4; the match to TRBD1 covers 7 bases. The CDR3 extends over 13 amino acids. Germline V CDR1 and CDR2: SGHNT, YYREEE (reference sequence). The J segment lost 8 bases and the V segment lost 1 base, leaving 2 bases of the junction unmatched. DNA of the CDR3: TGTGCCAGCAGCTTGACAGGGGAAGAAAAACTGTTTTTT. As protein: CASSLTGEEKLFF.

This sequence joins TRBV6-1 and TRBJ1-6; TRBD1 is a possible D gene (6 bases). V lost 6 bases, J lost 6 bases, and 18 bases lay in between. CDR1 and CDR2 from the germline V gene are MNHNS and SASEGT. This CDR3 contains 16 residues. This CDR3 is CASREQGGISNSPLHF. The CDR3 region has the DNA TGTGCCAGCAGGGAACAGGGCGGTATCAGTAATTCACCCCTCCACTTT.

The chain has TRBV7-2 and TRBJ1-2, with D perhaps TRBD1 (6 bases). The germline CDR1 and CDR2 sequences are SGHTA and FQGNSA. The CDR3 is made up of 14 amino acids. Trimming removed 1 base at V and 6 bases at J, with 12 bases between. CDR3 protein: CASSLVLTGNGYTF. CDR3 nucleotides: TGTGCCAGCAGCTTAGTCTTGACAGGAAATGGCTACACCTTC. Filled out from reference TRBV7-2 and TRBJ1-2, the complete variable domain reads GAGVSQSPSNKVTEKGKDVELRCDPISGHTALYWYRQSLGQGLEFLIYFQGNSAPDKSGLPSDRFSAERTGGSVSTLTIQRTQQEDSAVYLCASSLVLTGNGYTFGSGTRLTVV.

The rearrangement joins TRBV2 to TRBJ2-7, with 7 positions matching TRBD1. CDR1 is SNHLY, CDR2 FYNNEI, per germline. The CDR3 spans 14 residues. J was trimmed by 2 bases and V by 6 bases; bases with no gene match: 7. This CDR3 reads CASSLTGLPYEQYF. The CDR3 region has the DNA TGTGCCAGCAGCCTGACAGGGCTACCCTACGAGCAGTACTTC.

This clone was seen a single time. V is TRBV6-4 and J is TRBJ2-2; D call uncertain. With 2 bases removed from V and 4 bases from J, the gap between germline ends came to 5 bases. Looked up from germline, CDR1 is MRHNA and CDR2 is SNTAGT. This CDR3 has 13 amino acids. CDR3 region: CASSDPGTGELFF. The DNA for the CDR3 is TGTGCCAGCAGTGACCCAGGCACCGGGGAGCTGTTTTTT.

The rearrangement uses TRBV11-2 and TRBJ2-1; the D is unclear. From germline, CDR1 is SGHAT and CDR2 FQNNGV. CDR3 length: 12 amino acids. Trimming left V 1 base short and J 8 bases short, with 6 bases between. The CDR3 region has the DNA TGTGCCAGCAGCTTAGGACGGGATGAGCAGTTCTTC. Amino acids: CASSLGRDEQFF.

This clone was seen only once. The chain uses TRBV7-6 and TRBJ2-2; 8 bases align to TRBD1. J lost 4 bases, V lost 5 bases, and 9 bases had no gene match. The CDR3 sequence is 16 residues long. CDR1 and CDR2 (germline): SGHVS, FNYEAQ. This CDR3 reads CASSNRQGLSTGELFF. The CDR3 bases are TGTGCCAGCAGCAATAGACAGGGGTTGAGCACCGGGGAGCTGTTTTTT.